This T cell receptor (beta chain) was recovered during a study of T cells after yellow fever vaccination. Germline lookup yields CDR1 SGHRS and CDR2 YFSETQ. The junction had 9 bases not matched to a gene; V was cut back by 8 bases and J by 4 bases. This CDR3 has 14 amino acids. MiXCR, applied by TCRdb to the 5' RACE reads, yields one record per CDR3 protein. This repertoire shows approximately 510,000 distinct CDR3 sequences, 21% found once; its top ten account for 16%. General study points: Relatively few clonotypes were ones that appeared in both CD4 and CD8 compartments.

This clonotype was seen only a few times. Its antigen is unidentified. The chain has TRBV5-1 and TRBJ1-5; 7 bases are shared with TRBD1. The sequenced sample was PBMCs, obtained less than 25 days after the first yellow fever vaccination. The receptor was isolated from a man between 18 and 29 years old who received the YFV17D yellow fever vaccine. CDR3 sequence reads: CASSTGTDNQPQHF. CDR3 DNA: TGCGCCAGTTCCACCGGGACAGATAATCAGCCCCAGCATTTT.